This TCR beta chain was recovered during a study of T cells in Graves' hyperthyroidism and ophthalmopathy. Amplification of TCR beta CDR3 regions used RNA as the template. During a first-round RT-PCR of the TCR CDR3, the HTBI primer set was used. TCRdb processed the multiplex PCR reads anew with MiXCR; each CDR3 protein has one entry. The table lists about 640,000 distinct CDR3 sequences, around 20% of them singletons. This CDR3 has 13 residues. Per germline, CDR1 MDHEN and CDR2 SYDVKM. Trimming stripped 2 bases from V and 5 bases from J, with 10 bases between. What was sequenced was blood. V usage is TRBV28 and J usage is TRBJ2-7; perhaps TRBD1 as D (5 bases). The TCR sequence derives from a man between 25 and 39 years old with Graves' ophthalmopathy. DNA of the CDR3: TGTGCCAGCAGTTTAACTGCAGGGAACGAGCAGTACTTC. It codes for CASSLTAGNEQYF.